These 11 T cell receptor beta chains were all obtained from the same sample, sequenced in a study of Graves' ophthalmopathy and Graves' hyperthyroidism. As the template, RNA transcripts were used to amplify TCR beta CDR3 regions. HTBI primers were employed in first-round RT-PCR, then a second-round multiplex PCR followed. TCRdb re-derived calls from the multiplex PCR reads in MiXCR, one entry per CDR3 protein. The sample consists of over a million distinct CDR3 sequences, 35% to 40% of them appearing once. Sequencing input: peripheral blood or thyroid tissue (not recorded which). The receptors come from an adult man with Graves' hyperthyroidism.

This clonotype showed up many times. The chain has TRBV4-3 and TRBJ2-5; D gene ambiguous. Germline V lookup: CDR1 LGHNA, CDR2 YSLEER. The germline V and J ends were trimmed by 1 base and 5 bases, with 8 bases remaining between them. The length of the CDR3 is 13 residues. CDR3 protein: CASSQALTETQYF. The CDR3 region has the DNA TGCGCCAGCAGCCAAGCCCTTACTGAGACCCAGTACTTC.

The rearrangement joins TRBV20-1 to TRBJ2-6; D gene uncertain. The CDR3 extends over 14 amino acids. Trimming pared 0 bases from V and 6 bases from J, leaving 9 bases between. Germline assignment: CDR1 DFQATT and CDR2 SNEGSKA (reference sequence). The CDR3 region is CSARDGSEANVLTF. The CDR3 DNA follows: TGCAGTGCTAGAGATGGCAGTGAGGCCAACGTCCTGACTTTC.

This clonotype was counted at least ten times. The CDR3 is CASSDPEERQETQYF. CDR3 DNA sequence: TGTGCCAGCAGCGATCCTGAGGAGCGGCAAGAGACCCAGTACTTC. This chain connects TRBV11-2 to TRBJ2-5; maybe TRBD2 (5 bases). CDR3 length: 15 amino acids. Trimming pared 5 bases from V and 2 bases from J, leaving 15 bases between. Germline loops: CDR1 SGHAT, CDR2 FQNNGV.

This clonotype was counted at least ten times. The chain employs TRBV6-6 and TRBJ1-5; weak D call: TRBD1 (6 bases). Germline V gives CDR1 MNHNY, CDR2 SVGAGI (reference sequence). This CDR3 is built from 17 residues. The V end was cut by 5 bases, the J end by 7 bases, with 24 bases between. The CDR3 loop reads CASSPKRATGKSQPQHF. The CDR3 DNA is TGTGCCAGCAGTCCGAAGAGGGCAACAGGGAAATCCCAGCCCCAGCATTTT.

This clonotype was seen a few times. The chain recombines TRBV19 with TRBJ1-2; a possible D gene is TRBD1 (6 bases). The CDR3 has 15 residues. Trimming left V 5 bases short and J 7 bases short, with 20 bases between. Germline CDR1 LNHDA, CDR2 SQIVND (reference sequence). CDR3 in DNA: TGTGCCAGTAGTCTCAAGACAGGAGGAGGACCTGGCTACACCTTC. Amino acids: CASSLKTGGGPGYTF.

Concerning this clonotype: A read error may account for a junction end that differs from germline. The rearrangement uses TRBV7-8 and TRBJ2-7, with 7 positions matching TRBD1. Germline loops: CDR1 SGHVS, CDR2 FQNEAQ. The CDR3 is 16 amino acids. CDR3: CASSQATGTASYEQYF. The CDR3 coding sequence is TGCGCCAGCAGCCAAGCAACCGGGACAGCCTCCTACGAGCAGTACTTC.

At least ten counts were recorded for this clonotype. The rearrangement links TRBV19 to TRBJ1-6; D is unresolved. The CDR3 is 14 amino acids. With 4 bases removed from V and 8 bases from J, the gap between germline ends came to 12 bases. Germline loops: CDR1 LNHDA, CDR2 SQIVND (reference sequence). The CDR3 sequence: CASSKDLRDSPLHF. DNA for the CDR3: TGTGCCAGTAGTAAGGATTTGAGGGATTCACCCCTCCACTTT.

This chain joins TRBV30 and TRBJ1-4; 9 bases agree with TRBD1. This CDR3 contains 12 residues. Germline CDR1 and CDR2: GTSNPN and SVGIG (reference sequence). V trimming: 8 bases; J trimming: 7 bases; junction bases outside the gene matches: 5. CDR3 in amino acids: CATVDRGEKLFF. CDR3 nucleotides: TGTGCCACCGTGGACAGGGGTGAAAAACTGTTTTTT. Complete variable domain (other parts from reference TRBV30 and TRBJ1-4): SQTIHQWPATLVQPVGSPLSLECTVEGTSNPNLYWYRQAAGRGLQLLFYSVGIGQISSEVPQNLSASRPQDRQFILSSKKLLLSDSGFYLCATVDRGEKLFFGSGTQLSVL.

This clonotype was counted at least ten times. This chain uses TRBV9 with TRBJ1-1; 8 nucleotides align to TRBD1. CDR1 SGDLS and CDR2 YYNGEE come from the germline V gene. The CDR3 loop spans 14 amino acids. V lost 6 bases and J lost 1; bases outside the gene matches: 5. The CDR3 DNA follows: TGTGCCAGCACCCGCGGGACAGGGAACACTGAAGCTTTCTTT. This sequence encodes CASTRGTGNTEAFF.

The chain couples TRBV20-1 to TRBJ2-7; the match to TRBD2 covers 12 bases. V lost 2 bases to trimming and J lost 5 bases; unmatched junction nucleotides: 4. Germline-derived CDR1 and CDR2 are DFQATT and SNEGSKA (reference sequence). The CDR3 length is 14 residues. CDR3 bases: TGCAGTGCTAGAAAACTAGCGGGGGGCCACGAGCAGTACTTC. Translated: CSARKLAGGHEQYF.

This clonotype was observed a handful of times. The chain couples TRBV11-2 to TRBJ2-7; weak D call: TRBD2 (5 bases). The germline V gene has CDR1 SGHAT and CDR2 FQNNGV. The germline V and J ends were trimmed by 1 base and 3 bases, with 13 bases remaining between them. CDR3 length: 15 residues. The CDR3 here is CASSLGQLEGYEQYF. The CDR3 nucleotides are TGTGCCAGCAGCTTAGGGCAACTCGAGGGCTACGAGCAGTACTTC.